These T cell receptor beta chains were read from a single sample in a study of blood T cells in healthy people across ages. Using its own MiXCR run on the 5' RACE reads, TCRdb lists one record per CDR3 protein. The sample yields some 730,000 distinct CDR3 sequences, approximately 21% seen once. Source material: blood. The receptors come from a man between 65 and 80 years old in good health. Both conserved end residues are part of each CDR3. The order of the fields is clone size, V gene, J gene, D gene, CDR3 DNA, CDR3 protein. D genes are given only for firm matches. Part of the rows lack a size; the others show once, few, many or a class for expanded clones.

few	TRBV27	TRBJ1-3	.	TGTGCCAGCAGTTTAGCGCACTCTGGAAACACCATATATTTT	CASSLAHSGNTIYF
few	TRBV18	TRBJ2-1	.	TGTGCCAGCTCACCACCGGTGGGGATACTCAATGAGCAGTTCTTC	CASSPPVGILNEQFF
few	TRBV5-1	TRBJ2-6	TRBD1	TGCGCCAGCAGCTTTCTGGGGGACAGGGGATTAAAAGGGGCCAACGTCCTGACTTTC	CASSFLGDRGLKGANVLTF
few	TRBV6-7	TRBJ2-6	.	TGTGCCAGCAGTTACTTTCGGCGGGACAGATTGATGTCTGGGGCCAACGTCCTGACTTTC	CASSYFRRDRLMSGANVLTF
.	TRBV12-3/TRBV12-4	TRBJ1-2	.	TGTGCCAGCATCCCCCAGGGTACCCTACGTGGCTACACCTTC	CASIPQGTLRGYTF
few	TRBV5-1	TRBJ1-1	.	TGCGCCAGCAGCATTACAGGGTGGGGCACTGAAGCTTTCTTT	CASSITGWGTEAFF
.	TRBV2	TRBJ1-2	TRBD1	TGTGCCAGCATCGGACAGGGGGAGGGAATCTATGGCTACACCTTC	CASIGQGEGIYGYTF
.	TRBV2	TRBJ2-7	TRBD1	TGTGCCAGCAAGATAGACCAACAGGGGCTACTACTTTACGAGCAGTACTTC	CASKIDQQGLLLYEQYF
.	TRBV20-1	TRBJ2-3	.	TGCAGTGCTAGAGATCAAACCTGGACAGATACGCAGTATTTT	CSARDQTWTDTQYF
.	TRBV20-1	TRBJ2-7	.	TGCAGTGCTAGGCGACAGTTAGGCGAGCAGTACTTC	CSARRQLGEQYF
.	TRBV6-2/TRBV6-3	TRBJ2-3	.	TGTGGAACCCGGGGTGGTAGCACAGATACGCAGTATTTT	CGTRGGSTDTQYF
.	TRBV13	TRBJ2-3	TRBD2	TGTGCCAGCAGACAACTAGCGGGAGCAGATACGCAGTATTTT	CASRQLAGADTQYF
few	TRBV20-1	TRBJ2-3	TRBD2	TGCAGTGCTTCTCTAGCGGGGGGCCAAACAGATACGCAGTATTTT	CSASLAGGQTDTQYF
few	TRBV29-1	TRBJ2-3	.	TGCAGCGGCAAGGGACTGCCTGGGGTCACAGATACGCAGTATTTT	CSGKGLPGVTDTQYF
.	TRBV12-3/TRBV12-4	TRBJ1-2	TRBD1	TGTGCCAGCAGCTACGGACAGGGGCCTTATGGCTACACCTTC	CASSYGQGPYGYTF
.	TRBV4-2	TRBJ1-2	TRBD1	TGTGCCAGCAGCCAGAGGACAGGGATCTATGGCTACACCTTC	CASSQRTGIYGYTF
few	TRBV12-3/TRBV12-4	TRBJ1-2	.	TGTGCCAGCAGTTTCACAGCCCTAAGCTATGGCTACACCTTC	CASSFTALSYGYTF
.	TRBV29-1	TRBJ1-4	.	TGCAGCGTTGGAGTAGGGTCAGCCGGGATAGATGAAAAACTGTTTTTT	CSVGVGSAGIDEKLFF
.	TRBV28	TRBJ1-2	TRBD1	TGTGCCAGCAGTCTCTCGGACAGGGAGGGAGGCTACACCTTC	CASSLSDREGGYTF
.	TRBV4-1	TRBJ2-3	.	TGCGCCAGCAGCCAAGGTACGGAGGCAGATACGCAGTATTTT	CASSQGTEADTQYF
.	TRBV7-2	TRBJ1-1	TRBD1	TGTGCCAGCAGATCACAGGGGTATACTGAAGCTTTCTTT	CASRSQGYTEAFF
few	TRBV29-1	TRBJ2-3	.	TGCAGCGTCGAGGGGATCGCAGATACGCAGTATTTT	CSVEGIADTQYF
few	TRBV20-1	TRBJ2-5	TRBD2	TGCAGTGCTAGAGATCGTCTAGCGGGAGGAACGTACCAAGAGACCCAGTACTTC	CSARDRLAGGTYQETQYF
few	TRBV19	TRBJ1-4	.	TGTGCCAGTAGTCCGGGGGCTAAAGGCGAGAAAAAACTGTTTTTT	CASSPGAKGEKKLFF
few	TRBV19	TRBJ2-3	TRBD2	TGTGCCAGCGCCTCAACTAGCGGGAGGGGTACGCAGTATTTT	CASASTSGRGTQYF
.	TRBV11-3	TRBJ2-7	.	TGTGCCAGCAGCTTAACAGGAGATCACGAGCAGTACTTC	CASSLTGDHEQYF
.	TRBV4-2	TRBJ2-5	TRBD1	TGTGCCAGCAGCACGAACAGGGGGCGCGGGGAGACCCAGTACTTC	CASSTNRGRGETQYF
.	TRBV5-1	TRBJ2-5	TRBD2	TGCGCCAGCAGCCCAAGACTAGCGGGGGGGCCAGGAACAGAGACCCAGTACTTC	CASSPRLAGGPGTETQYF
.	TRBV5-1	TRBJ2-1	TRBD2	TGCGCCAGCAATTCCGGGACTACCCACAATGAGCAGTTCTTC	CASNSGTTHNEQFF
few	TRBV6-2/TRBV6-3	TRBJ1-2	.	TGTGCCAGCAGTTACTCGATTACAGAGGGGTACTATGGCTACACCTTC	CASSYSITEGYYGYTF
few	TRBV5-1	TRBJ1-5	.	TGCGCCAGCAGCTTGGATTCACGAGGAAATCAGCCCCAGCATTTT	CASSLDSRGNQPQHF
few	TRBV6-4	TRBJ2-7	TRBD2	TGTGCCAGCAGTCACCGGGAGGGCTACGAGCAGTACTTC	CASSHREGYEQYF
few	TRBV10-3	TRBJ1-2	TRBD1	TGTGCCATCAGTGAAGACAGGGAACATGGCTACACCTTC	CAISEDREHGYTF
.	TRBV28	TRBJ2-1	.	TGTGCCAGCAGTCCCCAGCGGCGGGGACAGTACAATGAGCAGTTCTTC	CASSPQRRGQYNEQFF
.	TRBV12-3/TRBV12-4	TRBJ2-5	.	TGTGCCAGCAGTCCCCGGACAGGAGGGGGGGAGACCCAGTACTTC	CASSPRTGGGETQYF
.	TRBV14	TRBJ2-1	TRBD2	TGTGCCAGCAGCCAAGATACTAGCGGGAGTGATGAGCAGTTCTTC	CASSQDTSGSDEQFF
few	TRBV5-1	TRBJ2-5	.	TGCGCCAGCAGGGTCCCTCAAGAGACCCAGTACTTC	CASRVPQETQYF
few	TRBV14	TRBJ2-4	.	TGTGCCAGCAGCGAAACTTCGACAAGGACCAAAAACATTCAGTACTTC	CASSETSTRTKNIQYF
.	TRBV29-1	TRBJ2-1	TRBD2	TGCAGCGTTGAAGATTCCCTAGCGGGAGGGTACGATGAGCAGTTCTTC	CSVEDSLAGGYDEQFF
few	TRBV2	TRBJ2-1	TRBD2	TGTGCCAGCAGTTCAGCGGGGGGGCCCTATGAGCAGTTCTTC	CASSSAGGPYEQFF
.	TRBV12-3/TRBV12-4	TRBJ2-1	TRBD2	TGTGCCAGCAGGGTAGCGGGGGGATACTACAGTGAGCAGTTCTTC	CASRVAGGYYSEQFF
many	TRBV5-1	TRBJ1-4	.	TGCGCCAGCAGCTTGGGTCCGGGGGTGGATGAAAAACTGTTTTTT	CASSLGPGVDEKLFF
few	TRBV7-9	TRBJ1-5	.	TGTGCCAGCAGCCAGGAGGGGGGCGGCAATCAGCCCCAGCATTTT	CASSQEGGGNQPQHF
.	TRBV12-3/TRBV12-4	TRBJ2-2	.	TGTGCCAGCAGCCCCCGACTTGCCCTAGTGGAGCTGTTTTTT	CASSPRLALVELFF
few	TRBV29-1	TRBJ2-2	TRBD2	TGCAGCGTGGCGGAAGCGGGAGGGCCCGGGGAGCTGTTTTTT	CSVAEAGGPGELFF
.	TRBV19	TRBJ1-4	.	TGTGCCAGTAGTATCTATCAGGCCCGGCTGTTTTTT	CASSIYQARLFF
.	TRBV28	TRBJ1-1	.	TGTGCCAGCAGTCCCCCGGGGGGGGCTGAGATCACTGAAGCTTTCTTT	CASSPPGGAEITEAFF
.	TRBV5-1	TRBJ1-5	.	TGCGCCAGCAGCTTGCGTCCAGGCGATAGCAATCAGCCCCAGCATTTT	CASSLRPGDSNQPQHF
few	TRBV20-1	TRBJ2-3	.	TGCAGTGCCGGGAGAGATGGTCATCGGGCGGATACGCAGTATTTT	CSAGRDGHRADTQYF
.	TRBV20-1	TRBJ2-4	.	TGCAGTGCCCAGGACAGTTCCTTAGCCAAAAACATTCAGTACTTC	CSAQDSSLAKNIQYF
.	TRBV2	TRBJ2-3	.	TGTGCCAGCAGTGAAGGGATTCTAGGATCCTTCACAGATACGCAGTATTTT	CASSEGILGSFTDTQYF
few	TRBV11-2	TRBJ2-5	.	TGTGCCAGCAGCGAAAGGACGGCGGTAGAGACCCAGTACTTC	CASSERTAVETQYF
.	TRBV14	TRBJ2-4	.	TGTGCCAGCAGCCAACAGGGGTTTGCGGGAAACATTCAGTACTTC	CASSQQGFAGNIQYF
.	TRBV27	TRBJ2-1	TRBD2	TGTGCCAGCAGTTTATCATCGGGACTACACTACAATGAGCAGTTCTTC	CASSLSSGLHYNEQFF
.	TRBV19	TRBJ2-1	TRBD2	TGTGCCAGTAAGAGCGGGAGGGTATACAATGAGCAGTTCTTC	CASKSGRVYNEQFF
few	TRBV20-1	TRBJ2-1	TRBD2	TGCAGTGCTAGAGCCCAAACTAGCGGGGGATACAATGAGCAGTTCTTC	CSARAQTSGGYNEQFF
few	TRBV6-5	TRBJ2-1	.	TGTGCCAGCAGAAGTACCCCAGGGAGAGGCTACAATGAGCAGTTCTTC	CASRSTPGRGYNEQFF
few	TRBV20-1	TRBJ2-1	TRBD2	TGCAGTGCTAGAGTTTCTAGCGGGCCTTACAATGAGCAGTTCTTC	CSARVSSGPYNEQFF